The rows below give T cell receptor beta chains drawn from one sample of a study of T-cell reconstitution after alpha-beta-depleted transplantation in children. TCRdb independently ran MiXCR on the PCR reads; one entry per CDR3 protein. The table lists about 980,000 distinct CDR3 sequences, about 30% of them singletons. The sample in question was PBMCs, mostly from graft donor cells, obtained 360 days after TCRalphabeta/CD19-depleted stem cell transplant. The receptors originated from a boy under two years old who had a stem cell transplant for SCID, so the T cells may come from the graft donor. Both conserved end residues are part of each CDR3.

V gene,J gene,CDR3 protein
TRBV29-1,TRBJ2-7,CSAQTGGSYEQYF
TRBV29-1,TRBJ2-3,CSVEEDRIFGDTQYF
TRBV11-2,TRBJ2-3,CASSFPSTDTQYF
TRBV20-1,TRBJ2-1,CSARRGGLNEQFF
TRBV20-1,TRBJ2-3,CSASLGLMADTQYF
TRBV6-5,TRBJ2-5,CASSYLGQGGETQYF
TRBV7-9,TRBJ1-1,CASSLRPLPNTEAFF
TRBV12-3/TRBV12-4,TRBJ2-4,CASSLRDIQYF
TRBV4-1,TRBJ2-3,CASSQGRGGRADTQYF
TRBV20-1,TRBJ2-3,CSARDSEATDTQYF
TRBV12-3/TRBV12-4,TRBJ2-5,CASSFWGGLQETQYF
TRBV15,TRBJ1-5,CATSLPWDQGVVRQPQHF
TRBV5-4,TRBJ1-3,CASSLPNPRTGTSSGNTIYF
TRBV12-3/TRBV12-4,TRBJ1-2,CASSSPVRGRYGYTF
TRBV29-1,TRBJ2-3,CSVSSIAGRTDTQYF
TRBV24-1,TRBJ2-5,CATSDPAGGEGPQETQYF
TRBV7-2,TRBJ2-1,CASSFGTYTYNEQFF
TRBV28,TRBJ2-5,CASSLGVAGGRKTQYF
TRBV9,TRBJ2-7,CASSVARDSPYEQYF
TRBV28,TRBJ2-1,CASSLLRLAGNEQFF
TRBV7-9,TRBJ1-4,CASSPITGASEKLFF
TRBV20-1,TRBJ2-5,CSARSRINQETQYF
TRBV4-3,TRBJ2-7,CASPLLRGLYEQYF
TRBV4-3,TRBJ2-3,CASSQDAVGTDTQYF
TRBV11-2,TRBJ2-1,CASSRIRDRGYNEQFF
TRBV7-3,TRBJ2-3,CASSLPGEDTQYF
TRBV9,TRBJ2-4,CASSVTELAKNIQYF
TRBV5-1,TRBJ1-4,CASSLNGGTDEKLFF
TRBV4-2,TRBJ2-2,CASSQAGTGGELFF
TRBV19,TRBJ2-6,CASSVGRVLTF
TRBV7-9,TRBJ1-5,CASSLTSGNQPQHF
TRBV19,TRBJ2-1,CASSIVRRGGNEQFF
TRBV4-1,TRBJ2-3,CASSQGPIGADTQYF
TRBV20-1,TRBJ1-1,CSHIRGRLTEAFF
TRBV5-1,TRBJ2-5,CASSLSPASGLETQYF
TRBV6-4,TRBJ1-4,CDSKGAANEKLFF
TRBV3-1,TRBJ2-7,CASSQDMRDYEQYF
TRBV5-1,TRBJ2-6,CASSVDNSGANVLTF
TRBV5-6,TRBJ1-2,CASSLWDRENYGYTF
TRBV20-1,TRBJ1-3,CSASLVARAGNTIYF